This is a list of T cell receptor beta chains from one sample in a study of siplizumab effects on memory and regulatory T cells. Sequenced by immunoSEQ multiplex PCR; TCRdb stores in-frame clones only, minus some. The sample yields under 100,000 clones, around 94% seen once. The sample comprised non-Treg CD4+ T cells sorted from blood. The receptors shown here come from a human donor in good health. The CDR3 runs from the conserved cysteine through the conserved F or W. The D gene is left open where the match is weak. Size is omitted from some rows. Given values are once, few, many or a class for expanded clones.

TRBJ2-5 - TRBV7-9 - CASSLRTNSRETQYF TGTGCCAGCAGCTTAAGGACTAATTCCCGGGAGACCCAGTACTTC
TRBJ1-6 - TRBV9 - CASSTGSSGSPLHF TGTGCCAGCAGCACCGGGTCCTCAGGGTCACCCCTCCACTTT
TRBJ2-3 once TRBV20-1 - CSASSDTQYF TGCAGTGCTAGCTCAGATACGCAGTATTTT
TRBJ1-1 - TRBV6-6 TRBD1 CASIKTGGASTEAFF TGTGCCAGCATTAAAACAGGGGGCGCGTCGACTGAAGCTTTCTTT
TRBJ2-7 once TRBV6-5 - CASSIRRYEQYF TGTGCCAGCAGCATCAGGAGGTACGAGCAGTACTTC
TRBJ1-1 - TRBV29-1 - CSVASSLNTEAFF TGCAGCGTTGCTTCCAGCCTGAACACTGAAGCTTTCTTT
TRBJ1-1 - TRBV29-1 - CSVAETEAFF TGCAGCGTTGCTGAGACTGAAGCTTTCTTT
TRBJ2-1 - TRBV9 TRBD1 CASSVMGQGGNEQFF TGTGCCAGCAGCGTAATGGGACAGGGGGGGAATGAGCAGTTCTTC
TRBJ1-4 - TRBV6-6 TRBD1 CASGPGQRSEKLFF TGTGCCAGCGGACCGGGACAGAGGAGTGAAAAACTGTTTTTT
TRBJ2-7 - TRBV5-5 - CASSVRGVPYEQYF TGTGCCAGCAGCGTCCGAGGGGTACCCTACGAGCAGTACTTC
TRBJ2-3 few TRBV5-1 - CASSPNGQRTDTQYF TGCGCCAGCAGCCCAAATGGACAGCGCACAGATACGCAGTATTTT
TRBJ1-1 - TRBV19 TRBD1 CASSMFPGQGAENTEAFF TGTGCCAGTAGTATGTTTCCGGGACAGGGAGCTGAGAACACTGAAGCTTTCTTT
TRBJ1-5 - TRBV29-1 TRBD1 CSVVLGDRVGPQHF TGCAGCGTTGTACTGGGGGACAGGGTAGGCCCCCAGCATTTT
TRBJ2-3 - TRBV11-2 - CASSLVSTDTQYF TGTGCCAGCAGCTTAGTAAGCACAGATACGCAGTATTTT
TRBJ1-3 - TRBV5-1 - CASSLVGGDSSGNTIYF TGCGCCAGCAGCTTGGTTGGCGGCGACAGCTCTGGAAACACCATATATTTT
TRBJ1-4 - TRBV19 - CASSIRGNEKLFF TGTGCCAGTAGTATAAGGGGAAACGAAAAACTGTTTTTT
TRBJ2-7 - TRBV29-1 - CSALCQTKSGSSYEQYF TGCAGCGCACTATGTCAAACCAAATCCGGGAGCTCCTACGAGCAGTACTTC
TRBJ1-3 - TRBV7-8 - CASSLGGGNTIYF TGTGCCAGCAGCTTGGGGGGTGGAAACACCATATATTTT
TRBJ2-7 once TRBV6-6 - CASSYGRGAYEQYF TGTGCCAGCAGTTACGGGCGAGGAGCCTACGAGCAGTACTTC
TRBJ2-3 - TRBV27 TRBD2 CASRISRQGPGLAGITQYF TGTGCCAGCAGGATATCACGACAGGGGCCGGGACTAGCGGGAATAACGCAGTATTTT
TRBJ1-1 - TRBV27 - CASSPWTVHTEAFF TGTGCCAGCAGTCCCTGGACAGTCCACACTGAAGCTTTCTTT
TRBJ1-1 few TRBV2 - CASTSNLRSSEAFF TGTGCCAGCACCTCTAATCTCAGGTCCTCCGAAGCTTTCTTT
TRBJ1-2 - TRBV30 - CAWTRGPPNYGYTF TGTGCCTGGACCAGGGGACCGCCTAACTATGGCTACACCTTC
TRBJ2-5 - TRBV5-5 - CASLHTGGTETQYF TGTGCCAGCCTACATACCGGCGGGACAGAGACCCAGTACTTC